The text below deals with one TCR beta chain. In the original analysis: Estimates of nucleated cell counts were drawn from the amplification of reference gene primers. Libraries were prepared by immunoSEQ multiplex PCR; TCRdb keeps only in-frame clonotypes and omits some of them. For V, J and clone size, that table is used; D and trimming come from the DNA. In the table there are a few hundred thousand clones, 70% to 90% of which are singletons. This entry comes from a study of blood T cell repertoires in COVID-19. The wider study: There were acute and convalescent COVID-19 samples, and they came from the United States, Italy and Spain. The cDNA or gDNA used as material had been derived from T cells, B-cell-depleted T cells, or PBMCs.

V was pared by 4 bases and J by 13 bases, with 12 bases of the junction left unmatched. CDR3 length equals 13 residues. The sequence was obtained from a woman aged 45-59 years who had been exposed to COVID-19. The chain joins TRBV12-3 or TRBV12-4 to TRBJ1-2, with 7 bases identical to TRBD1. The sample was PBMCs or T cells enriched from blood (not recorded which). CDR3 in DNA: TGTGCCAGCAGTTACGGACAGGCCGCGAGAAGCACCTTC. The encoded protein is CASSYGQAARSTF.